What follows are 32 T cell receptor beta chains derived from one specimen sequenced in a study of post-analysis software for immune sequencing data. Tagging with unique molecular identifiers was a feature of the TCR beta cDNA libraries. TCRdb independently ran MiXCR on the PCR reads; one entry per CDR3 protein. The sample lists 650,000 to 850,000 distinct CDR3 sequences, about 57% seen once, with 4.6% in the top ten. Study results and caveats: TRBV5-6, TRBV5-1 and TRBV20-1 belonged to a set of a handful of TRBV segments that were more frequent in patients than controls.

These receptors' targets are unknown. Sequences were obtained from blood. The receptor source for this set is a girl aged 10-17 years with multiple sclerosis.

This clonotype was counted only a few times. The junction departs from germline at one end; a sequencing error may be responsible. The chain recombines TRBV29-1 with TRBJ2-5, with 11 positions matching TRBD2. CDR1 and CDR2 (germline): SQVTM, ANQGSEA. The CDR3 contains 15 residues. Here the CDR3 DNA reads TGCAGCGTAGCCGGGACTAGCGGTTACCAGGAGACCCAGTACTTC. It codes for CSVAGTSGYQETQYF.

The V and J genes are TRBV4-1 and TRBJ2-4; D possibly corresponds to TRBD2 (5 bases). The better agreement between TRBJ2-7 and the DNA end casts doubt on the J call. This CDR3 has 14 amino acids. The germline V gene has CDR1 MGHRA and CDR2 YSYEKL. DNA of the CDR3: TGCGCCAGCAGCCACATCGGGGTTGTCTACGAGCAGTACTTC. This translates into CASSHIGVVYEQYF.

This clonotype was detected a few times. V and J are TRBV20-1 and TRBJ2-5; D may match TRBD1 or TRBD2 (6 bases each). CDR1 and CDR2 from the germline V gene are DFQATT and SNEGSKA (reference sequence). The length of the CDR3 is 14 residues. Between the trimmed V and J ends, which lost 5 bases and 7 bases, there was a span of 20 bases. Written as DNA, the CDR3 is TGCAGTGCTCCCGCCGGACAGTTGGGAGGGACCCAGTACTTC. Encoded protein: CSAPAGQLGGTQYF.

J is TRBJ1-1 and V is TRBV29-1, with D hard to call. CDR3 size: 8 residues. Trimming removed 7 bases from V and 11 bases from J, with 8 bases in between. In germline, CDR1 is SQVTM, CDR2 ANQGSEA. The CDR3 region is CSGENAFF. The CDR3 nucleotides are TGCAGCGGAGAGAACGCTTTCTTT.

This chain connects TRBV5-6 to TRBJ2-3; D is possibly TRBD1 (5 bases). CDR1 and CDR2 (germline): SGHDT, YYEEEE. This CDR3 spans 14 amino acids. Trimming took 1 base from V and 6 from J, leaving 12 bases between them. The CDR3 bases are TGTGCCAGCAGCTTGTGGACAAGATCGGATACGCAGTATTTT. It specifies CASSLWTRSDTQYF. The full variable domain, with the rest looked up from reference TRBV5-6 and TRBJ2-3, is DAGVTQSPTHLIKTRGQQVTLRCSPKSGHDTVSWYQQALGQGPQFIFQYYEEEERQRGNFPDRFSGHQFPNYSSELNVNALLLGDSALYLCASSLWTRSDTQYFGPGTRLTVL.

This sequence joins TRBV5-1 and TRBJ2-1; weak D call: TRBD2 (5 bases). Trimming shortened V by 7 bases and J by 8 bases, and 13 bases separated the two germline ends. The CDR3 consists of 12 residues. Per the germline V gene, CDR1 is SGHRS and CDR2 is YFSETQ. The CDR3 spells CASRTYGDEQFF. The CDR3 region has the DNA TGCGCCAGCCGAACGTACGGGGATGAGCAGTTCTTC.

This clonotype was picked up a small number of times. V usage is TRBV29-1 and J usage is TRBJ1-2; 9 positions agree with TRBD1. Germline lookup yields CDR1 SQVTM and CDR2 ANQGSEA. The CDR3 is 14 amino acids. V shed 2 bases and J 8 bases; nucleotides not matched to a gene: 9. The CDR3 sequence: CSVEPGQGLWGYTF. In DNA form, the CDR3 reads TGCAGCGTTGAACCGGGACAGGGCTTGTGGGGCTACACCTTC.

The sample holds a few counts of this clonotype. The CDR3 spells CSAGTVLQETQYF. The CDR3 DNA follows: TGCAGCGCCGGGACAGTACTCCAAGAGACCCAGTACTTC. The chain uses TRBV29-1 and TRBJ2-5; 7 bases line up with TRBD1. The V segment lost 7 bases and the J segment 1 base; nucleotides outside the gene matches: 6. Germline V gives CDR1 SQVTM, CDR2 ANQGSEA. There are 13 residues in the CDR3.

The V gene is TRBV7-2, the J gene TRBJ2-7; 7 bases map to TRBD2. This CDR3 comprises 16 residues. V shed 3 bases, J shed 2 bases, and the junction held 10 bases outside the gene matches. The germline gives CDR1 SGHTA, CDR2 FQGNSA. The DNA for the CDR3 is TGTGCCAGCAGCTTCCTCCCGGCGGGAGCCACCTACGAGCAGTACTTC. Encoded protein: CASSFLPAGATYEQYF.

This clonotype was counted a few times. This rearrangement joins TRBV9 to TRBJ2-7; TRBD1 matches at 7 bases. Unmatched junction bases numbered 6, after V lost 8 bases and J lost 1 base. This CDR3 is 13 amino acids long. Germline V gene sequence: CDR1 SGDLS, CDR2 YYNGEE. This chain's CDR3 is CASQGVGSYEQYF. The CDR3 DNA is TGTGCCAGTCAGGGGGTGGGGTCCTACGAGCAGTACTTC.

The chain joins TRBV18 to TRBJ1-2, with D perhaps TRBD1 (6 bases). The V end lost 0 bases, the J end lost 3 bases, and 14 bases lay between the germline ends. The CDR3 consists of 16 residues. Germline CDR1 and CDR2: KGHSH and LQKENI. The CDR3 region is CASSPPTGSVDYGYTF. CDR3 nucleotide sequence: TGTGCCAGCTCACCACCGACAGGCTCAGTTGACTATGGCTACACCTTC.

The V and J genes are TRBV5-1 and TRBJ2-3; 8 bases are shared with TRBD2. The CDR3 spans 16 residues. The germline gives CDR1 SGHRS, CDR2 YFSETQ. V was pared by 4 bases and J by 2 bases, with 9 bases of the junction left unmatched. The CDR3 sequence is CASSPRGGPSTDTQYF. In nucleotides, the CDR3 is TGCGCCAGCAGCCCCCGGGGGGGCCCTTCCACAGATACGCAGTATTTT. The whole variable domain, remainder taken from reference TRBV5-1 and TRBJ2-3, is KAGVTQTPRYLIKTRGQQVTLSCSPISGHRSVSWYQQTPGQGLQFLFEYFSETQRNKGNFPGRFSGRQFSNSRSEMNVSTLELGDSALYLCASSPRGGPSTDTQYFGPGTRLTVL.

The chain couples TRBV20-1 to TRBJ2-1, with D perhaps TRBD1 or TRBD2 (5 bases each). Per the germline V gene, CDR1 is DFQATT and CDR2 is SNEGSKA (reference sequence). Between the trimmed V and J ends, which lost 6 bases and 6 bases, there was a span of 18 bases. This CDR3 has 14 residues. The CDR3 spells CSAPLRGRVNEQFF. The CDR3, as DNA: TGCAGTGCCCCGCTCCGGGGCAGGGTCAATGAGCAGTTCTTC.

This clonotype was seen a handful of times. The chain has TRBV4-1 and TRBJ2-1; 8 nucleotides agree with TRBD1. The germline V gene encodes CDR1 MGHRA and CDR2 YSYEKL. This CDR3 is built from 15 residues. The V gene end was trimmed by 3 bases and the J gene end by 6 bases; junction bases not matched to a gene: 7. CDR3 amino acids: CASSQRTGWVNEQFF. DNA of the CDR3: TGCGCCAGCAGCCAGAGGACAGGGTGGGTCAATGAGCAGTTCTTC.

The chain carries TRBV29-1 and TRBJ1-2; D not resolved. The CDR3 sequence is 11 residues long. Trimming cost V 6 bases and J 6 bases, with 11 bases left between them. CDR1 and CDR2 (germline): SQVTM, ANQGSEA. The CDR3 region is CSVAQEHGYTF. DNA for the CDR3: TGCAGCGTCGCCCAGGAGCATGGCTACACCTTC.

The chain couples TRBV7-6 to TRBJ2-7; D is possibly TRBD2 (5 bases). Trimming stripped 5 bases from V and 7 bases from J, with 15 bases between. Germline loops: CDR1 SGHVS, CDR2 FNYEAQ. The CDR3 contains 13 residues. Here the CDR3 DNA reads TGTGCCAGCAGCCACGGGGTTCGGCGGGAGCAGTACTTC. Translated: CASSHGVRREQYF.

The CDR3 nucleotides read TGCGCCAGCGGATCACTCGTCGATCACAATGAGCAGTTCTTC. It is translated as CASGSLVDHNEQFF. The chain joins TRBV5-1 to TRBJ2-1; D not certain. V lost 7 bases, J lost 5 bases, and 16 bases lay in between. The CDR3 spans 14 residues. Germline CDR1 reads SGHRS; CDR2 reads YFSETQ.

Turning to this clonotype: Since a much larger clone is just one base distant, this may be a read error. The chain combines TRBV6-2 or TRBV6-3 with TRBJ2-7, with D perhaps matching TRBD2 (6 bases). V lost 5 bases and J lost 7, with 18 bases in between. The CDR3 is 14 residues long. Per germline, CDR1 MNHEY and CDR2 SVGEGT. The CDR3 sequence is CASSGRDGGNEQYF. Here the CDR3 DNA reads TGTGCCAGCAGTGGCCGGGATGGGGGGAATGAGCAGTACTTC.

This clonotype has only a few counts. The chain is built from TRBV5-1 and TRBJ2-1; 9 bases are a match to TRBD2. Germline-derived CDR1 and CDR2 are SGHRS and YFSETQ. V lost 4 bases and J lost 7; bases outside the gene matches: 12. The CDR3 loop spans 16 amino acids. For the CDR3, the DNA is TGCGCCAGCAGCCAGGGGAGTAGCGGGAGTGGGAATGAGCAGTTCTTC. Protein sequence: CASSQGSSGSGNEQFF.

The chain uses TRBV5-1 and TRBJ2-1, with no clear D. The CDR3 spans 16 residues. Germline V gene data show CDR1 as SGHRS and CDR2 as YFSETQ. V lost 2 bases to trimming and J lost 3 bases, with 15 bases between them. The CDR3 sequence: CASSLDAKTVYNEQFF. In nucleotides, the CDR3 is TGCGCCAGCAGCTTAGACGCCAAGACGGTCTACAATGAGCAGTTCTTC.

This clonotype was detected a few times. The chain is built from TRBV15 and TRBJ2-5, with D possibly being TRBD2 (7 bases). This CDR3 comprises 15 residues. Germline CDR1 and CDR2: LNHNV and YYDKDF (reference sequence). V gave up 6 bases and J gave up 3 bases, with 17 bases separating them. The CDR3 region has the DNA TGTGCCACCAGTCCTAGGGGGGGAGCGGAAGAGACCCAGTACTTC. The encoded protein is CATSPRGGAEETQYF. Based on the CDR3 plus reference TRBV15 and TRBJ2-5, the full variable domain is DAMVIQNPRYQVTQFGKPVTLSCSQTLNHNVMYWYQQKSSQAPKLLFHYYDKDFNNEADTPDNFQSRRPNTSFCFLDIRSPGLGDTAMYLCATSPRGGAEETQYFGPGTRLLVL.

There are a few counts of this clonotype. J is TRBJ2-7 and V is TRBV29-1, with 10 bases that match TRBD1. CDR1 and CDR2 from the germline V gene are SQVTM and ANQGSEA. V shed 2 bases, J shed 3 bases, and the junction held 4 bases outside the gene matches. The CDR3 length is 14 residues. Written as DNA, the CDR3 is TGCAGCGTTGAAAGCCGGGACAGGGGCTACGAGCAGTACTTC. Translated: CSVESRDRGYEQYF.

This clonotype has more than one count but fewer than ten. This chain connects TRBV5-1 to TRBJ2-1, with 9 bases identical to TRBD2. This CDR3 comprises 16 residues. Trimming cost V 4 bases and J 7 bases; bases outside gene matches: 12. Germline lookup yields CDR1 SGHRS and CDR2 YFSETQ. Here the CDR3 DNA reads TGCGCCAGCAGCGTACAGACTAGCGGATTAGGGAATGAGCAGTTCTTC. This gives the protein CASSVQTSGLGNEQFF. Together with reference TRBV5-1 and TRBJ2-1, the CDR3 gives the full variable domain: KAGVTQTPRYLIKTRGQQVTLSCSPISGHRSVSWYQQTPGQGLQFLFEYFSETQRNKGNFPGRFSGRQFSNSRSEMNVSTLELGDSALYLCASSVQTSGLGNEQFFGPGTRLTVL.

The J gene is TRBJ2-5, the V gene TRBV11-2, with D uncertain. The CDR3 loop spans 12 amino acids. CDR1 and CDR2 from the germline V gene are SGHAT and FQNNGV. Trimming pared 5 bases from V and 5 bases from J, leaving 9 bases between. The CDR3 region has the DNA TGTGCCAGCAGCCAACAGTGGGAGACCCAGTACTTC. Protein product: CASSQQWETQYF.

CDR3 protein: CSATLLAGGTDTQYF. CDR3 coding DNA: TGCAGTGCTACCCTTCTAGCGGGAGGCACAGATACGCAGTATTTT. The chain combines TRBV20-1 with TRBJ2-3, with TRBD2 identical over 10 bases. CDR1 is DFQATT, CDR2 SNEGSKA, per germline (reference sequence). V was pared by 4 bases and J by 1 base, with 5 bases of the junction left unmatched. The CDR3 totals 15 residues.

The chain has TRBV29-1 and TRBJ2-1, with TRBD1 matching 8 bases. The CDR3 is 14 amino acids. Trimming took 3 bases from V and 9 from J; bases not matched to a gene: 10. CDR1 is SQVTM and CDR2 is ANQGSEA in the germline V gene. The CDR3 region has the DNA TGCAGCGTTGATTACGCGGACAGGGTTTCTGAGCAGTTCTTC. Amino acids: CSVDYADRVSEQFF.

V gene TRBV10-3 combines with J gene TRBJ2-1; 15 bases are a match to TRBD2. This CDR3 is built from 14 residues. V gave up 10 bases and J gave up 9 bases; unmatched junction bases: 7. Germline loops: CDR1 ENHRY, CDR2 SYGVKD. This chain's CDR3 is CATGLAGGSGEQFF. The CDR3 nucleotides are TGTGCCACGGGACTAGCGGGGGGTTCCGGTGAGCAGTTCTTC.

The V call is TRBV3-1, the J call TRBJ2-1; D is possibly TRBD2 (5 bases). This CDR3 region has 14 residues. Between the trimmed V and J ends, which lost 4 bases and 7 bases, there was a span of 14 bases. Germline CDR1 reads LGHDT; CDR2 reads YNNKEL (reference sequence). The CDR3 loop reads CASSPPDGENEQFF. In DNA form, the CDR3 reads TGTGCCAGCAGCCCCCCGGACGGGGAGAATGAGCAGTTCTTC.

The chain joins TRBV7-2 to TRBJ2-3; TRBD2 matches 12 bases. Germline CDR1 reads SGHTA; CDR2 reads FQGNSA. This CDR3 is built from 17 residues. V trimming: 5 bases; J trimming: 5 bases; junction bases outside the gene matches: 11. Written as DNA, the CDR3 is TGTGCCAGCAGCCTCCCCCTGCTAGCGGGGGGGCAAGATACGCAGTATTTT. Protein: CASSLPLLAGGQDTQYF.

The V call is TRBV5-1, the J call TRBJ1-4; D may be TRBD1 (5 bases). The CDR3 loop spans 14 amino acids. With 6 bases removed from V and 7 bases from J, the gap between germline ends came to 16 bases. Germline lookup yields CDR1 SGHRS and CDR2 YFSETQ. DNA of the CDR3: TGCGCCAGCAACACCCGGGGCGGTGGTGAAAAACTGTTTTTT. As protein: CASNTRGGGEKLFF. The full variable domain, its missing parts supplied by reference TRBV5-1 and TRBJ1-4, is KAGVTQTPRYLIKTRGQQVTLSCSPISGHRSVSWYQQTPGQGLQFLFEYFSETQRNKGNFPGRFSGRQFSNSRSEMNVSTLELGDSALYLCASNTRGGGEKLFFGSGTQLSVL.

The V gene is TRBV12-3 or TRBV12-4, the J gene TRBJ2-1; D is uncertain. This CDR3 contains 17 residues. Trimming pared 5 bases from V and 5 bases from J, leaving 22 bases between. Written as DNA, the CDR3 is TGTGCCAGCAGTCTCATATTTGGGCTGACCCCGGACAATGAGCAGTTCTTC. Translated, it gives CASSLIFGLTPDNEQFF.

This chain joins TRBV10-3 and TRBJ1-1; D is possibly TRBD1 (5 bases). Trimming left V 5 bases short and J 4 bases short, with 11 bases between. This CDR3 comprises 13 residues. Germline lookup yields CDR1 ENHRY and CDR2 SYGVKD. In DNA form, the CDR3 reads TGTGCCATCAGTTCCAGGGAGGGCACTGAAGCTTTCTTT. Translating gives CAISSREGTEAFF.